Each of the 25 T cell receptor beta chains below was sequenced from the same sample in a study of T-cell memory formation after mild COVID-19 (dated by TCRdb to the early 2020s). Receptor libraries were prepared by 5' RACE. Sequenced using an Illumina NovaSeq 6000. TCRdb's own reprocessing of the public reads used fastp at Q25 and MiXCR and kept productive beta chains. Identical CDR3 protein sequences are pooled into one entry, listed with their most common genes and DNA. In all, the sample holds approximately 210,000 distinct CDR3 sequences, and more than 9% of those were seen once. The top ten clones comprise approximately 3% of the sample. Sequencing was carried out using PBMCs or a T cell subset sorted from them (not recorded which). Receptors were obtained from a man younger than 30 who had mild COVID-19 (a few samples of this study predate the infection). The sample titles of this study are shuffled in the database, so cell type and time point are left out; the donor was told from shared clones.

The chain links TRBV5-1 to TRBJ2-1; 10 nucleotides align to TRBD1. CDR1 and CDR2 from the germline V gene are SGHRS and YFSETQ. Trimming at V came to 5 bases and at J to 9 bases, leaving 8 bases not matched to a gene. This CDR3 is 14 amino acids long. The CDR3 region has the DNA TGCGCCAGCAGATTCGGGACAGGGGATGGTGAGCAGTTCTTC. This gives the protein CASRFGTGDGEQFF.

Only a few counts were recorded for this clonotype. The chain links TRBV12-3 or TRBV12-4 to TRBJ1-3, with TRBD1 as a possible D gene (6 bases). The CDR3 is 14 amino acids. V was shortened by 4 bases and J by 4 bases, with 11 bases between the two germline ends. In nucleotides, the CDR3 is TGTGCCAGCAGTTGGGGGGCCCTGGGAAACACCATATATTTT. Amino acid sequence: CASSWGALGNTIYF.

The chain joins TRBV12-3 or TRBV12-4 to TRBJ2-3; TRBD2 agrees at 9 bases. The CDR3 loop spans 14 amino acids. The V segment lost 7 bases and the J segment 2 bases; nucleotides outside the gene matches: 4. The DNA for the CDR3 is TGTGCCAGCATCTCTAGCGGGGTCACAGATACGCAGTATTTT. Translating it yields CASISSGVTDTQYF.

This clonotype came up a few times. The CDR3 protein is CASSLRGVEDTEAFF. CDR3 DNA: TGTGCCAGCAGCCTCAGGGGGGTGGAAGACACTGAAGCTTTCTTT. The genes are TRBV6-6 and TRBJ1-1; 7 positions agree with TRBD1. The germline CDR1 and CDR2 sequences are MNHNY and SVGAGI (reference sequence). V lost 6 bases and J lost 3; bases outside the gene matches: 10. The CDR3 has 15 residues.

The chain recombines TRBV12-3 or TRBV12-4 with TRBJ1-1; tentative D call: TRBD1 (5 bases). The V end lost 5 bases, the J end lost 5 bases, and 12 bases lay between the germline ends. This CDR3 region has 13 residues. CDR3 nucleotide sequence: TGTGCCAGCAGTCCACAGGAACGGACTGAAGCTTTCTTT. Its protein is CASSPQERTEAFF.

This chain uses TRBV12-3 or TRBV12-4 with TRBJ2-5; 10 bases agree with TRBD1. The J segment lost 1 base and the V segment lost 3 bases, leaving 2 bases of the junction unmatched. The CDR3 has 15 residues. The CDR3 spells CASSLDRGTQETQYF. The CDR3 region has the DNA TGTGCCAGCAGTTTGGACAGGGGGACCCAAGAGACCCAGTACTTC.

This clonotype was counted many times. The V and J genes are TRBV5-1 and TRBJ2-7; the match to TRBD1 covers 11 bases. In germline, CDR1 is SGHRS, CDR2 YFSETQ. CDR3 length: 15 amino acids. V shed 2 bases and J 4 bases; nucleotides not matched to a gene: 5. The CDR3 reads CASSFGQGASYEQYF. CDR3 sequence (DNA): TGCGCCAGCAGCTTCGGACAGGGGGCCTCGTACGAGCAGTACTTC.

This clonotype was found many times. The rearrangement uses TRBV5-1 and TRBJ2-3, with 8 positions matching TRBD2. The CDR3 spans 15 residues. The V and J ends lost 0 bases and 2 bases, in that order; junction bases with no gene match: 2. Germline-derived CDR1 and CDR2 are SGHRS and YFSETQ. The CDR3 nucleotides are TGCGCCAGCAGCTTGGGAGCGGGGGTCACAGATACGCAGTATTTT. Amino acids: CASSLGAGVTDTQYF. The whole variable domain, filled in from reference TRBV5-1 and TRBJ2-3, reads KAGVTQTPRYLIKTRGQQVTLSCSPISGHRSVSWYQQTPGQGLQFLFEYFSETQRNKGNFPGRFSGRQFSNSRSEMNVSTLELGDSALYLCASSLGAGVTDTQYFGPGTRLTVL.

The J gene is TRBJ2-3, the V gene TRBV11-2; D may be TRBD2 (6 bases). Trimming removed 3 bases from V and 0 bases from J, with 10 bases in between. The germline V gene has CDR1 SGHAT and CDR2 FQNNGV. The CDR3 contains 15 residues. CDR3 in amino acids: CASSLGLLSTDTQYF. The CDR3 coding sequence is TGTGCCAGCAGCTTGGGACTGCTTAGCACAGATACGCAGTATTTT.

A few counts support this clonotype. The V and J genes are TRBV20-1 and TRBJ2-7, with D possibly matching TRBD2 (6 bases). V lost 3 bases and J lost 1, with 10 bases in between. CDR3 length: 13 amino acids. CDR1 and CDR2 from the germline V gene are DFQATT and SNEGSKA (reference sequence). CDR3 region: CSARWRGSYEQYF. DNA of the CDR3: TGCAGTGCTAGGTGGCGGGGATCCTACGAGCAGTACTTC.

CDR3 sequence reads: CSARDEPLAGGTYSTDTQYF. As DNA, the CDR3 is TGCAGTGCTAGAGATGAGCCCCTAGCGGGGGGCACTTATAGCACAGATACGCAGTATTTT. The chain combines TRBV20-1 with TRBJ2-3, with 11 bases fitting TRBD2. Germline trimming cut 0 bases from V and 0 bases from J; bases unmatched to any gene: 14. The CDR3 runs 20 residues. Germline-derived CDR1 and CDR2 are DFQATT and SNEGSKA (reference sequence).

This clonotype was picked up a small number of times. The chain links TRBV20-1 to TRBJ1-5, with D unclear. The germline V gene has CDR1 DFQATT and CDR2 SNEGSKA (reference sequence). This CDR3 is 13 amino acids long. V dropped 5 bases and J dropped 7 bases, with 15 bases sitting between them. The DNA for the CDR3 is TGCAGTGCTCGGGAGAGGGCTGTGCAGCCCCAGCATTTT. Translating gives CSARERAVQPQHF.

This clonotype was seen a few times. This chain links TRBV19 with TRBJ1-2; 8 nucleotides align to TRBD1. Germline CDR1 and CDR2: LNHDA and SQIVND (reference sequence). With 5 bases clipped from V and 6 bases from J, the junction kept 8 bases outside the gene matches. The CDR3 sequence is 14 residues long. The CDR3 protein is CASSPDRAYNGYTF. The CDR3 DNA sequence: TGTGCCAGTAGTCCGGACAGGGCATACAATGGCTACACCTTC.

This clonotype was seen a handful of times. The chain recombines TRBV9 with TRBJ2-1; D gene unclear. From germline, CDR1 is SGDLS and CDR2 YYNGEE. The CDR3 sequence is 12 residues long. The V end lost 0 bases, the J end lost 7 bases, and 5 bases lay between the germline ends. The CDR3 reads CASSVVENEQFF. The CDR3, as DNA: TGTGCCAGCAGCGTAGTGGAGAATGAGCAGTTCTTC. Full variable domain (missing parts from reference TRBV9 and TRBJ2-1): DSGVTQTPKHLITATGQRVTLRCSPRSGDLSVYWYQQSLDQGLQFLIQYYNGEERAKGNILERFSAQQFPDLHSELNLSSLELGDSALYFCASSVVENEQFFGPGTRLTVL.

This clonotype has at least ten counts. The chain combines TRBV11-2 with TRBJ2-5, with D uncertain. The CDR3 runs 14 residues. CDR1 SGHAT and CDR2 FQNNGV come from the germline V gene. Trimming took 7 bases from V and 5 from J, leaving 17 bases between them. The CDR3 here is CASTLELGFETQYF. The CDR3 DNA reads as TGTGCCAGCACCTTGGAGCTTGGCTTTGAGACCCAGTACTTC.

This chain links TRBV2 with TRBJ1-4; D ambiguous. Germline CDR1 reads SNHLY; CDR2 reads FYNNEI. The germline V and J ends were trimmed by 8 bases and 0 bases, with 13 bases remaining between them. The CDR3 extends over 15 amino acids. The CDR3 is CASLSDGTTNEKLFF. CDR3 nucleotide sequence: TGTGCCAGCCTTTCGGACGGAACAACTAATGAAAAACTGTTTTTT.

This chain connects TRBV7-2 to TRBJ1-1; possible D gene TRBD1, 6 bases. Trimming stripped 3 bases from V and 6 bases from J, with 11 bases between. Germline V gene data show CDR1 as SGHTA and CDR2 as FQGNSA. The CDR3 is 13 residues long. The CDR3 loop reads CASSFFTGPEAFF. In DNA, the CDR3 is TGTGCCAGCAGCTTCTTCACAGGGCCTGAAGCTTTCTTT.

In this sample, this clonotype turned up many times. The chain links TRBV12-3 or TRBV12-4 to TRBJ2-3, with 14 bases matching TRBD2. Trimming removed 6 bases from V and 5 bases from J; junction bases left unmatched: 4. The CDR3 runs 15 residues. CDR3 sequence reads: CASRYGTSGGDTQYF. The CDR3 DNA follows: TGTGCCAGCAGATACGGGACTAGCGGGGGAGATACGCAGTATTTT.

This clonotype appeared many times. This rearrangement joins TRBV2 to TRBJ2-5; unclear D gene. The CDR3 runs 13 residues. Germline V gene lookup returns CDR1 SNHLY and CDR2 FYNNEI. V lost 0 bases to trimming and J lost 5 bases, with 7 bases between them. CDR3 DNA sequence: TGTGCCAGCAGTGAAGCGCTAAGGGAGACCCAGTACTTC. Protein: CASSEALRETQYF.

This chain joins TRBV18 and TRBJ1-4; the match to TRBD1 covers 7 bases. CDR3 size: 15 residues. CDR1 and CDR2 (germline): KGHSH, LQKENI. V was pared by 4 bases and J by 6 bases, with 8 bases of the junction left unmatched. DNA of the CDR3: TGTGCCAGCTCACGGGGACAGCCATCTGATGAAAAACTGTTTTTT. Residues: CASSRGQPSDEKLFF.

This clonotype has just a few counts. The chain combines TRBV20-1 with TRBJ2-1, with TRBD2 matching over 8 bases. Germline assignment: CDR1 DFQATT and CDR2 SNEGSKA (reference sequence). This CDR3 is built from 15 residues. With 2 bases clipped from V and 3 bases from J, the junction kept 6 bases outside the gene matches. The CDR3 DNA reads as TGCAGTGCTAGAACTGGCGGGGGGAACTACAATGAGCAGTTCTTC. This encodes CSARTGGGNYNEQFF.

The chain has TRBV5-8 and TRBJ2-1, with a tentative D call TRBD2 (5 bases). The V gene lost 5 bases and the J gene lost 13 bases, with 13 bases spanning the gap. Germline-derived CDR1 and CDR2 are SGHTS and YDEGEE. This CDR3 has 11 amino acids. CDR3: CASRVARVQFF. The CDR3 DNA sequence: TGTGCCAGCAGAGTAGCGCGCGTACAGTTCTTC.

This clonotype was picked up many times. The chain carries TRBV11-2 and TRBJ2-1, with TRBD2 matching over 11 bases. V was clipped by 5 bases and J by 1 base; unmatched bases: 7. This CDR3 comprises 17 residues. Germline CDR1 is SGHAT and CDR2 is FQNNGV. In nucleotides, the CDR3 is TGTGCCAGCAGCCCAAACCCTAGCGGGGGGTCCTACAATGAGCAGTTCTTC. Amino acid sequence: CASSPNPSGGSYNEQFF. Drawing the rest from reference TRBV11-2 and TRBJ2-1, the complete variable domain is EAGVAQSPRYKIIEKRQSVAFWCNPISGHATLYWYQQILGQGPKLLIQFQNNGVVDDSQLPKDRFSAERLKGVDSTLKIQPAKLEDSAVYLCASSPNPSGGSYNEQFFGPGTRLTVL.

V and J are TRBV7-9 and TRBJ2-3, with D uncertain. Between the trimmed V and J ends, which lost 1 base and 6 bases, there was a span of 11 bases. Per germline, CDR1 SEHNR and CDR2 FQNEAQ (reference sequence). The CDR3 spans 14 residues. The CDR3 nucleotides read TGTGCCAGCAGCTTAGGTCTGTCCGTCGATACGCAGTATTTT. Protein sequence: CASSLGLSVDTQYF. The whole variable domain, remainder taken from reference TRBV7-9 and TRBJ2-3, is DTGVSQNPRHKITKRGQNVTFRCDPISEHNRLYWYRQTLGQGPEFLTYFQNEAQLEKSRLLSDRFSAERPKGSFSTLEIQRTEQGDSAMYLCASSLGLSVDTQYFGPGTRLTVL.

This clonotype turned up a few times. The rearrangement uses TRBV7-2 and TRBJ2-2; 9 nucleotides agree with TRBD1. This CDR3 has 15 amino acids. Germline loops: CDR1 SGHTA, CDR2 FQGNSA. V was pared by 5 bases and J by 6 bases, with 7 bases of the junction left unmatched. CDR3 DNA: TGTGCCAGCAGCGCACGAGGACAGGGGCCCGGGGAGCTGTTTTTT. Translating it yields CASSARGQGPGELFF.